This T cell receptor (beta chain) is drawn from a study of circulating CD8 cells and anti-PD-1 response in melanoma. Study-wide background: Patients received intravenous nivolumab, 3 mg/kg, every 2 weeks. Complete or partial response defined responders; stable or progressive disease, non-responders.

TCR libraries were prepared from 15 ng of total RNA with the QIAseq Immune Repertoire TCR panel. TCRdb ran MiXCR on the reads and lists one entry per CDR3 protein. The sample records about a thousand distinct CDR3 sequences, roughly 4.1% being singletons. In its sample, this clonotype ranks as large. The V gene's germline CDR1 is SGHAT and CDR2 FQNNGV. The CDR3 spans 12 residues. Trimming took off 5 bases at V and 4 bases at J, with 9 bases between the two ends. Sorting of live CD3+CD8+TCRalphabeta+ cells by PD-1 and/or TIGIT gave four subsets. The chain joins TRBV11-2 to TRBJ2-7, with a weak D call TRBD1 (5 bases). Material: CD8+ T cells from PBMCs, obtained at baseline or after one month of anti-PD-1 therapy (not recorded which). This TCR was sampled from a human donor with melanoma. In nucleotides, the CDR3 is TGTGCCAGCAGCCCGCAGGGTTACGAGCAGTACTTC. Translation gives CASSPQGYEQYF.